The present TCR beta chain was sequenced within a study of blood T cell repertoires in COVID-19. Overall study context: Samples came from the United States, Italy and Spain, spanning acute and convalescent COVID-19. Sample material is recorded as cDNA or gDNA derived from T cells, B-cell-depleted T cells, or PBMCs.

Repertoires were generated with immunoSEQ multiplex PCR, while TCRdb's copy carries only in-frame clones and drops some. The sample contains about 80,000 clones, roughly 85% of which appear only once. This clone was seen once. Patients from Seattle were sampled longitudinally, starting during active infection. Germline V gene lookup returns CDR1 SGHRS and CDR2 YFSETQ. V lost 4 bases and J lost 5; bases outside the gene matches: 12. CDR3 length: 16 amino acids. Sequenced input: peripheral blood. The chain carries TRBV5-1 and TRBJ2-7; 10 bases are shared with TRBD1. This receptor was obtained from a man over 45 with COVID-19, enrolled during active disease. In DNA form, the CDR3 reads TGCGCCAGCAGCCGATGGGGGGACAGGGGTTTCGACGAGCAGTACTTC. Its translation is CASSRWGDRGFDEQYF.